Following are 18 T cell receptor beta chains from one sample sequenced in a study of cytomegalovirus exposure and HLA in healthy donors. Vbeta (60) and Jbeta (13) primers were used in the PCR. Measured with immunoSEQ multiplex PCR; TCRdb has only the in-frame clones, and not every one. Of about 120,000 clones listed, 76% are singletons. Sequences were obtained from PBMCs. The receptors derive from a woman in her thirties or forties in good health and CMV-seropositive.

Here the CDR3 reads CASGLVQFEGTQYF. The CDR3 bases are TGTGCTAGTGGTTTGGTACAATTTGAGGGTACGCAGTATTTT. The V call is TRBV12-5, the J call TRBJ2-3; tentative D call: TRBD2 (5 bases). The CDR3 has 14 residues. Trimming took 0 bases from V and 8 from J, leaving 12 bases between them. Germline V CDR1 and CDR2: LGHNT, FRNRAP.

This clone was seen at least ten times. The gene calls are TRBV2 and TRBJ2-7; weak D call: TRBD2 (5 bases). Germline CDR1 reads SNHLY; CDR2 reads FYNNEI. CDR3 length: 11 amino acids. Trimming pared 8 bases from V and 12 bases from J, leaving 17 bases between. The CDR3 DNA sequence: TGTGCCAGCCCTGGAGGCGGCGTGGTGTACTTC. This translates into CASPGGGVVYF.

J is TRBJ1-1 and V is TRBV5-4, with 10 bases identical to TRBD1. Germline V CDR1 and CDR2: SGHNT, YYREEE (reference sequence). The CDR3 spans 16 residues. With V trimmed by 0 bases and J by 1 base, 3 bases remained unmatched. The CDR3 DNA is TGTGCCAGCAGCTTGGGGCGGGACAGGGGGAACACTGAAGCTTTCTTT. This codes for CASSLGRDRGNTEAFF.

The chain joins TRBV7-6 to TRBJ1-2; perhaps TRBD1 as D (5 bases). Looked up from germline, CDR1 is SGHVS and CDR2 is FNYEAQ. V was pared by 3 bases and J by 4 bases, with 15 bases between. This CDR3 is 15 amino acids long. The CDR3 loop is CASSLGGHLGYGYTF. The DNA for the CDR3 is TGTGCCAGCAGCTTGGGAGGACACTTGGGCTATGGCTACACCTTC.

The gene calls are TRBV19 and TRBJ1-4, with D maybe TRBD1 (6 bases). Germline V lookup: CDR1 LNHDA, CDR2 SQIVND (reference sequence). V lost 4 bases, J lost 3 bases, and 12 bases lay in between. This CDR3 region has 15 residues. CDR3 DNA: TGTGCCAGTAGTACAACAGGGAACGCTAATGAAAAACTGTTTTTT. This sequence encodes CASSTTGNANEKLFF.

The rearrangement links TRBV30 to TRBJ1-1; TRBD1 might be the D (6 bases). The CDR3 has 13 residues. Trimming removed 2 bases at V and 6 bases at J, with 13 bases between. In germline, CDR1 is GTSNPN, CDR2 SVGIG (reference sequence). CDR3 sequence reads: CAWSPTGFPEAFF. The CDR3 DNA reads as TGTGCCTGGAGTCCCACAGGGTTCCCTGAAGCTTTCTTT.

The CDR3 sequence: CASRADRSYEQYF. The CDR3 nucleotides are TGTGCCAGCAGGGCGGACAGGTCCTACGAGCAGTACTTC. The gene calls are TRBV2 and TRBJ2-7; TRBD1 matches 7 bases. Germline V CDR1 and CDR2: SNHLY, FYNNEI. Trimming took 6 bases from V and 1 from J; bases not matched to a gene: 3. This CDR3 is built from 13 residues.

The chain combines TRBV11-2 with TRBJ2-5, with 7 positions matching TRBD1. Germline lookup yields CDR1 SGHAT and CDR2 FQNNGV. CDR3 length: 14 residues. The V and J ends lost 5 bases and 1 base, in that order; junction bases with no gene match: 4. The CDR3: CASSTRQGQETQYF. As DNA, the CDR3 is TGTGCCAGCAGCACCCGACAGGGCCAAGAGACCCAGTACTTC.

The chain combines TRBV7-7 with TRBJ2-7; 9 bases line up with TRBD1. The V gene end was trimmed by 3 bases and the J gene end by 3 bases; junction bases not matched to a gene: 0. The CDR3 is made up of 13 amino acids. Germline V gives CDR1 SSHAT, CDR2 FNYEAQ (reference sequence). CDR3 loop: CASSLDRGYEQYF. In DNA form, the CDR3 reads TGTGCCAGCAGCTTGGACAGGGGCTACGAGCAGTACTTC.

This chain links TRBV11-3 with TRBJ2-1; 10 bases map to TRBD1. The length of the CDR3 is 18 residues. Losses at the gene ends were 2 bases for V and 12 bases for J; bases not matched to a gene: 19. Looked up from germline, CDR1 is SGHNT and CDR2 is YENEEA. The CDR3 protein is CASSLPRALGQGGVGQFF. CDR3 DNA sequence: TGTGCCAGCAGCTTACCTCGCGCCCTCGGACAGGGGGGGGTTGGGCAGTTCTTC.

This clone appeared a single time. The chain is built from TRBV5-1 and TRBJ1-2, with 8 nucleotides matching TRBD1. In germline, CDR1 is SGHRS, CDR2 YFSETQ. Trimming cost V 2 bases and J 3 bases; bases outside gene matches: 6. CDR3 length: 15 residues. This CDR3 reads CASSLDGQGYYGYTF. The DNA of the CDR3 is TGCGCCAGCAGCTTAGATGGACAGGGTTACTATGGCTACACCTTC.

The chain employs TRBV7-2 and TRBJ2-1; perhaps TRBD2 as D (6 bases). The V gene lost 2 bases and the J gene lost 10 bases, with 9 bases spanning the gap. CDR1 and CDR2 (germline): SGHTA, FQGNSA. CDR3 length: 12 residues. The CDR3 spells CASSLRGLEQFF. DNA of the CDR3: TGTGCCAGCAGCTTAAGAGGACTAGAGCAGTTCTTC.

The chain carries TRBV7-9 and TRBJ1-2, with 7 bases identical to TRBD1. CDR1 is SEHNR and CDR2 is FQNEAQ in the germline V gene (reference sequence). J was trimmed by 8 bases and V by 5 bases; bases with no gene match: 5. The CDR3 totals 12 residues. CDR3 in DNA: TGTGCCAGCAGCACGACAGGGCGCGGCTACACCTTC. Protein: CASSTTGRGYTF.

The chain has TRBV27 and TRBJ1-5; 10 bases are shared with TRBD1. This CDR3 is built from 16 residues. V lost 6 bases to trimming and J lost 3 bases; unmatched junction nucleotides: 8. Per the germline V gene, CDR1 is MNHEY and CDR2 is SMNVEV (reference sequence). The CDR3 is CASRPGTGDSNQPQHF. CDR3 DNA sequence: TGTGCCAGCAGACCCGGGACAGGGGATTCCAATCAGCCCCAGCATTTT.

The genes are TRBV7-9 and TRBJ1-2, with unresolved D. The V gene's germline CDR1 is SEHNR and CDR2 FQNEAQ (reference sequence). The CDR3 consists of 15 residues. The V end lost 4 bases, the J end lost 8 bases, and 20 bases lay between the germline ends. CDR3 DNA sequence: TGTGCCAGCAGCTCAGATGACGGACTTGCGGGGGGCTACACCTTC. It specifies CASSSDDGLAGGYTF. Variable domain in full (rest from reference TRBV7-9 and TRBJ1-2): DTGVSQNPRHKITKRGQNVTFRCDPISEHNRLYWYRQTLGQGPEFLTYFQNEAQLEKSRLLSDRFSAERPKGSFSTLEIQRTEQGDSAMYLCASSSDDGLAGGYTFGSGTRLTVV.

CDR3 amino acids: CASKEGRLYGYTF. The CDR3 DNA follows: TGTGCCAGCAAAGAGGGCAGACTCTATGGCTACACCTTC. The gene calls are TRBV11-3 and TRBJ1-2, with no clear D. Germline CDR1 and CDR2: SGHNT and YENEEA. Trimming shortened V by 7 bases and J by 4 bases, and 13 bases separated the two germline ends. There are 13 residues in the CDR3.

The chain employs TRBV2 and TRBJ1-1; D might be TRBD1 (5 bases). Trimming removed 5 bases from V and 7 bases from J, with 14 bases in between. The CDR3 length is 13 residues. Per germline, CDR1 SNHLY and CDR2 FYNNEI. CDR3 sequence reads: CASSTGFESEAFF. Written as DNA, the CDR3 is TGTGCCAGCAGTACAGGATTTGAGAGTGAAGCTTTCTTT.

The genes are TRBV18 and TRBJ2-1; D might be TRBD1 (5 bases). V was cut by 3 bases and J by 7 bases, with 16 bases left in between. The CDR3 spans 15 residues. CDR1 and CDR2 from the germline V gene are KGHSH and LQKENI. The CDR3 DNA sequence: TGTGCCAGCTCACCCCCCGGGCAGGGTTGGAATGAGCAGTTCTTC. It translates to CASSPPGQGWNEQFF.